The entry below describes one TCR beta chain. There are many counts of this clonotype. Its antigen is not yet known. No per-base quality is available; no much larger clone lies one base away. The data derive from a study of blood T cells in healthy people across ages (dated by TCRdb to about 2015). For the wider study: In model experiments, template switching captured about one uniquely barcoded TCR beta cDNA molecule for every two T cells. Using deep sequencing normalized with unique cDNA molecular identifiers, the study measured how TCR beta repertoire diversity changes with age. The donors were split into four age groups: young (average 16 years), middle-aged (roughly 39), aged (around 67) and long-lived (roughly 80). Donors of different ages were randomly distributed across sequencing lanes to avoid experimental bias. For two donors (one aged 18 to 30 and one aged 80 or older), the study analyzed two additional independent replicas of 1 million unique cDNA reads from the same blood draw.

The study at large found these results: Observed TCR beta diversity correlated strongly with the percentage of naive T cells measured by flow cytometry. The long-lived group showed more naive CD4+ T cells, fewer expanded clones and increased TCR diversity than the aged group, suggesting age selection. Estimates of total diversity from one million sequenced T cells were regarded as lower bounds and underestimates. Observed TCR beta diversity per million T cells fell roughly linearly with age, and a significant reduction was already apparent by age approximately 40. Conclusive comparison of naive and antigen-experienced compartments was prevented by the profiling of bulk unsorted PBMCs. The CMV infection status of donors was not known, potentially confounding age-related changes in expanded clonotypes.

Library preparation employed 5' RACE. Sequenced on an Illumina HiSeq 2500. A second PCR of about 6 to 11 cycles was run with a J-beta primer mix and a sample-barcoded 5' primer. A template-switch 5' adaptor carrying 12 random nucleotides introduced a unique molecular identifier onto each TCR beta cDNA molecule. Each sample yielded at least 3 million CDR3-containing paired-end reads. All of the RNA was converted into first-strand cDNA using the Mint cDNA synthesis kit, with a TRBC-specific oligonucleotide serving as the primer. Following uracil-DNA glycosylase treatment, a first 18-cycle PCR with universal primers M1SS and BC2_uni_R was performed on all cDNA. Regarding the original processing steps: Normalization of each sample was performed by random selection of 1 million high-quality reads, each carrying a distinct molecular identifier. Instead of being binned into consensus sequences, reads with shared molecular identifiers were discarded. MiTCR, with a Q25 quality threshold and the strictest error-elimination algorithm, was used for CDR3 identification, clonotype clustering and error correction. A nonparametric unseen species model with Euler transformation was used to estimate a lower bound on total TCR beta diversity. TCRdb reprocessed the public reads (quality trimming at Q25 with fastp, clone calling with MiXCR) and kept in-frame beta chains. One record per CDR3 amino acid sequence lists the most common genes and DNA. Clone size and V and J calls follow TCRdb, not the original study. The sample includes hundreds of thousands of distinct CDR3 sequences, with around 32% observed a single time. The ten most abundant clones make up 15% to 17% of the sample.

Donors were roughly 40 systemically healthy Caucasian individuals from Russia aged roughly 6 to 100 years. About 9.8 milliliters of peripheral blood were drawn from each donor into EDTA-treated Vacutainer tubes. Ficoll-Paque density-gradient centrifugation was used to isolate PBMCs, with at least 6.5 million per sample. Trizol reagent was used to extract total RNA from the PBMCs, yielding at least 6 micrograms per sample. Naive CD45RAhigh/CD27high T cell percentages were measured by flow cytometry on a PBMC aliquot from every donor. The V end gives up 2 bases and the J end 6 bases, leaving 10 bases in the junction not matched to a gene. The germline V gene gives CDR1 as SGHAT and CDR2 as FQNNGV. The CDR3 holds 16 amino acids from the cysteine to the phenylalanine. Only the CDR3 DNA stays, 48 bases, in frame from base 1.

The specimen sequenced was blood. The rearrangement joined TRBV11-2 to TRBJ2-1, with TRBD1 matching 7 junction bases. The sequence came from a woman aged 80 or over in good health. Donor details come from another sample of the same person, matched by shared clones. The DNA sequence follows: TGTGCCAGCAGCTTAATCGGACAGGTTCATACCAATGAGCAGTTCTTC. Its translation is CASSLIGQVHTNEQFF.